Sequencing of this T cell receptor beta chain was carried out in a study of regulatory T cells in long-lasting Graves disease. This clonotype was seen a few times. Its target is unknown. The time point denotes: newly diagnosed GD, antithyroid drugs for less than 3 months. Extracted RNA from PBMCs served as the source of the TCR library. A volume of 7 to 9.5 milliliters of peripheral blood was collected in EDTA tubes. According to the study, TCR beta libraries were built with iRepertoire HTBI primers and CDR3-region Arm-PCR. As handled by the study authors: Analysis of the samples identified around 64 TRBV and 13 to 15 TRBJ segments. In TCRdb, the multiplex PCR reads were re-called with MiXCR into one record per CDR3 protein. The authors' filters were not applied to this entry. The table has about 370,000 distinct CDR3 sequences, 15% to 17% seen once. Findings and caveats of the study: Between persistent patients, about 2,700 public clonotypes were shared, exceeding the roughly 920 shared between new patients. The TCR repertoire of persistent Graves' patients was less diverse than that of newly diagnosed ones.

The sample consisted of peripheral blood mononuclear cells (PBMCs), taken at new diagnosis, from a patient treated with antithyroid drugs. The origin of this receptor is a female donor with Graves disease.

CDR3 region: CASSSTKNEQFF. Here the CDR3 DNA reads TGTGCCAGCAGTTCTACTAAGAATGAGCAGTTCTTC. The chain carries TRBV7-3 and TRBJ2-1, with no clear D. Per germline, CDR1 SGHTA and CDR2 FQGTGA. Trimming left V 6 bases short and J 7 bases short, with 10 bases between. CDR3 length equals 12 residues.